The sequence of this TCR beta chain was determined in a study of OX40 agonist ivuxolimab in advanced cancers. Background on the study: Partial responses were achieved by three patients: one hepatocellular carcinoma, two cutaneous melanoma. Points from the study as a whole: Averaged across samples, CD8+ T cells carried more expanded clones than CD4+ did.

Concerning this clone: The antigen remains undetermined.

TCRdb keeps only in-frame clones here, not all; method: immunoSEQ multiplex PCR. The repertoire holds approximately 70,000 clones, approximately 92% seen once, with around 1% in the top ten. Blood draws occurred at baseline, cycle 4 day 1, and cycle 7 day 1. This CDR3 comprises 14 residues. Germline V gene data show CDR1 as WNHNN and CDR2 as SYGVQD (reference sequence). Trimming took off 5 bases at V and 2 bases at J, with 9 bases between the two ends. The chain carries TRBV10-1 and TRBJ2-2; D possibly uses TRBD1 or TRBD2 (5 bases each). The clonotype originates from an adult with an advanced solid tumor such as melanoma, head and neck, liver or kidney cancer. The source material was CD4+ or CD8+ T cells sorted from blood, sampled in a trial of the OX40 agonist ivuxolimab. The CDR3 nucleotides are TGCGCCAGCAGTTCGGGGCTAAACACCGGGGAGCTGTTTTTT. This translates into CASSSGLNTGELFF.